The clone carrying this T cell receptor (beta chain) showed up just once. TCRdb's table, derived via immunoSEQ multiplex PCR, lists solely in-frame clones and lacks some. Of approximately 67,000 clones in the sample, 65% to 90% were seen once. This entry belongs to a study of blood T cell repertoires in COVID-19. As for the study in general: The United States, Italy and Spain provided the acute and convalescent COVID-19 samples.

The sample consisted of peripheral blood. The receptor comes from a man aged 55 to 70 with acute or convalescent COVID-19.

CDR3 residues: CASSPRQGASYGYTF. The CDR3 nucleotides read TGTGCCAGCAGCCCCCGACAGGGGGCCAGCTATGGCTACACCTTC. The V call is TRBV7-8, the J call TRBJ1-2; 10 nucleotides line up with TRBD1. Losses at the gene ends were 5 bases for V and 4 bases for J; bases not matched to a gene: 7. The CDR3 sequence is 15 residues long. Per germline, CDR1 SGHVS and CDR2 FQNEAQ.